This record looks at one T cell receptor beta chain sequence and its context. Its antigen is as yet unknown. TCR beta libraries were made by quantitative 5'-RACE with molecular barcodes. TCRdb fed the 5' RACE reads into MiXCR, producing one record per CDR3 protein. The table has approximately 350,000 distinct CDR3 sequences, roughly 20% seen once. The CDR3 covers 16 residues. After removal of 0 bases from V and 6 bases from J, the junction contained 8 bases not matched to a gene. Per germline, CDR1 MGHRA and CDR2 YSYEKL. The data derive from a study of CD8 T cells in ankylosing spondylitis. Study outcomes and limitations: Reports of some motif variants in reactive arthritis synovial fluid and blood predate this one. Apparently characteristic of ankylosing spondylitis blood was a TCR beta motif (under ten highly homologous variants). Significantly higher representation of disease-linked clones was reported for matched ankylosing spondylitis synovial fluid.

The clonotype originates from a male donor with ankylosing spondylitis or in good health (not recorded which). Sequenced material: blood, either unsorted or a sorted T cell fraction (not recorded which). The chain links TRBV4-1 to TRBJ2-7; 10 nucleotides align to TRBD2. CDR3 loop: CASSQDRERGGLEQYF. CDR3 DNA sequence: TGCGCCAGCAGCCAAGATAGGGAGCGGGGGGGCCTCGAGCAGTACTTC.